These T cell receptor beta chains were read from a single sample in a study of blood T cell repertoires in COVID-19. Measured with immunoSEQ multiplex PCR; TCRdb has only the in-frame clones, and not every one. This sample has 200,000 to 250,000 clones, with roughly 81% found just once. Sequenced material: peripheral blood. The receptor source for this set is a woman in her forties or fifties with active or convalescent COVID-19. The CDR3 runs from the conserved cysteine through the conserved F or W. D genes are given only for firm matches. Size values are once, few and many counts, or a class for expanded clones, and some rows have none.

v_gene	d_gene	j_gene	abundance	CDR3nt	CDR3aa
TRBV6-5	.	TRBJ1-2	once	TGTGCCAGCAGACCCTCGGCAGCTAGCTATGGCTACACCTTC	CASRPSAASYGYTF
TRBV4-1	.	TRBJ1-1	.	TGCGCCAGCAGCCGGGCCTGGGACACTGAAGCTTTCTTT	CASSRAWDTEAFF
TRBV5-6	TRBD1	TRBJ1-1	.	TGTGCCAGCAGCTTGCGTCGGACAGGATTTTTTTCTGAAGCTTTCTTT	CASSLRRTGFFSEAFF
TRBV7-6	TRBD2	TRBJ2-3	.	TGTGCCAGCAGCTTAAGCGGGGGACTAGCGGTAGATACGCAGTATTTT	CASSLSGGLAVDTQYF
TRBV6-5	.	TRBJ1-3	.	TGTGCCAGCACTCCCCGTCACAGGGACACAAACACCATATATTTT	CASTPRHRDTNTIYF
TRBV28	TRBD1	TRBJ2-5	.	TGTGCCAGCAGTTTATCACAGGGGCTTCGAGAGACCCAGTACTTC	CASSLSQGLRETQYF
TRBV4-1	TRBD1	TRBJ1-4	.	TGCGCCAGCAGCCAACCCGGGACAGGGGGCGAAAAACTGTTTTTT	CASSQPGTGGEKLFF
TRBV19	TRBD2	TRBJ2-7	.	TGTGCCACCGGACTAGCGGGAGCTTACGAGCAGTACTTC	CATGLAGAYEQYF
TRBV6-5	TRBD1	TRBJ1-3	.	TGTGCCAGCGAGACAGGGACTGGAAACACCATATATTTT	CASETGTGNTIYF
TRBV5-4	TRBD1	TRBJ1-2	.	TGTGCCAGCAGCTCCGACAGGGGAGCTAACTATGGCTACACCTTC	CASSSDRGANYGYTF
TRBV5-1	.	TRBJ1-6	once	TGCGCCAGCAGCTTGAGTTCAGGGAACCATTCACCCCTCCACTTT	CASSLSSGNHSPLHF
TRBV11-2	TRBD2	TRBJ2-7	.	TGTGCCAGCAGCTTAGATCTGGGGGGACTAGCCTTCGAGCAGTACTTC	CASSLDLGGLAFEQYF
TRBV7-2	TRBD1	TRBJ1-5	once	TGTGCCAGCAGCGAGGGACAGGGGGGGCGGCCCCAGCATTTT	CASSEGQGGRPQHF
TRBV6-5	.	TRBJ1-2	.	TGTGCCAGCAGGGTGGGTGAGAGGAACTATGGCTACACCTTC	CASRVGERNYGYTF
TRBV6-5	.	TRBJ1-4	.	TGTGCCAGCAGTTCCGGGACATCTAATGAAAAACTGTTTTTT	CASSSGTSNEKLFF
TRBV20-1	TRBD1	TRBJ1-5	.	TGCAGTGCGCAGGACAGGGCTATCGGGCATTTT	CSAQDRAIGHF
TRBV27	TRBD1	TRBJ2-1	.	TGTGCCAGCAGTTCGCTTTTCCGGGACAGTTCGCCGTCGGAGCAGTTCTTC	CASSSLFRDSSPSEQFF
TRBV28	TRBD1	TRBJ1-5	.	TGTGCCAGCACCCCAGGGACAGGGTATCAGCCCCAGCATTTT	CASTPGTGYQPQHF
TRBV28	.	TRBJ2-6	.	TGTGCCAGCAGTTTAGCGGGGGCCTCTGGGGCCAACGTCCTGACTTTC	CASSLAGASGANVLTF
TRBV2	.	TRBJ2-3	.	TGTGCCAGCAGTGAATGGGGGCCCCAGAGGCCCAGCACAGATACGCAGTATTTT	CASSEWGPQRPSTDTQYF
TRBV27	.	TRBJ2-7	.	TGTGCCAGCAGTTTTAGCCAGTCCTACGAGCAGTACTTC	CASSFSQSYEQYF
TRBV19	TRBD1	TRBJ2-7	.	TGTGCCAGTAGGCCGGGACAGGGACCCTACGAGCAGTACTTC	CASRPGQGPYEQYF
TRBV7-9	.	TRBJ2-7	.	TGTGCCAGCAGCTTAGCTGCGACAGCCCTACGAAAGCAGTACTTC	CASSLAATALRKQYF
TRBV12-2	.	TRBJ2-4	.	TGTGCAAGTCGCTTAACTCCCCTCCTAGCCAAAAACATTCAGTACTTC	CASRLTPLLAKNIQYF
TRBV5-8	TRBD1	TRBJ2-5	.	TGTGCCAGCAGCTCACTGACAGGGGTTGAGACCCAGTACTTC	CASSSLTGVETQYF
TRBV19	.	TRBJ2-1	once	TGTGCCAGTAGTAAACAGGGATCCTACAATGAGCAGTTCTTC	CASSKQGSYNEQFF
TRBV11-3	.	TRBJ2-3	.	TGTGCCAGCAGCCCTAACAAGGGGTCTAGCACAGATACGCAGTATTTT	CASSPNKGSSTDTQYF
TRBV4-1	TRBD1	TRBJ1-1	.	TGCGCCAGCAGGCCACAGGGGGCGGGCACTGAAGCTTTCTTT	CASRPQGAGTEAFF
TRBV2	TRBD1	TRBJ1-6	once	TGTGCCAGCATTGGGACAGCTAATTCACCCCTCCACTTT	CASIGTANSPLHF
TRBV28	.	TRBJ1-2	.	TGTGCCAGCAGACCCCTCGGGCAGATGGGGAGAAGTGGCTATGGCTACACCTTC	CASRPLGQMGRSGYGYTF
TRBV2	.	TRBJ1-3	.	TGTGCCAGCAGCAGGGTGTCTGGAAACACCATATATTTT	CASSRVSGNTIYF
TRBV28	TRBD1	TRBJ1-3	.	TGTGCCAGCGGGAACAGGGGTAGCTCTGGAAACACCATATATTTT	CASGNRGSSGNTIYF
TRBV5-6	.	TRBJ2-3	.	TGTGCCAGCAGCCCCCCTGCAGGGGAAGATACGCAGTATTTT	CASSPPAGEDTQYF
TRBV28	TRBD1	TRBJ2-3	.	TGTGCCAGCGGCCGGGACAGGGTAGATACGCAGTATTTT	CASGRDRVDTQYF
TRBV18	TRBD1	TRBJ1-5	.	TGTGCCAGCTCACCCGGGACAGGAGGCCGTAGCAATCAGCCCCAGCATTTT	CASSPGTGGRSNQPQHF
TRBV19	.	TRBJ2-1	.	TGTGCCAGTAGTTTGACAGGAAGCGGGCAGTTCTTC	CASSLTGSGQFF
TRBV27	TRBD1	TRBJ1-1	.	TGTGCCAGCAGTCGACAGGGGCCCCCTGCACCCCCTTTCTTT	CASSRQGPPAPPFF
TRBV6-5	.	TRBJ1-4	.	TGTGCCAGCAGTTACTCGACCCCAGGCGGAGGGGAAAAACTGTTTTTT	CASSYSTPGGGEKLFF
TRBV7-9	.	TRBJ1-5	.	TGTGCCAGCAGCTTGACAGCCGCTAATCAGCCCCAGCATTTT	CASSLTAANQPQHF
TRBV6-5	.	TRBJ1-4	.	TGTGCCAGCTCTAACAGCCCCACTAATGAAAAACTGTTTTTT	CASSNSPTNEKLFF
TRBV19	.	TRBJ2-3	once	TGTGCCAGTAGTAGGGGGCAGGGCGCAGATACGCAGTATTTT	CASSRGQGADTQYF
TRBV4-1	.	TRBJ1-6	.	TGCGCCAGCAGCCAAGAATGGATAGGGGCGCTTTCACCCCTCCACTTT	CASSQEWIGALSPLHF
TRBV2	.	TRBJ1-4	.	TGTGCCAGCAAGGAGTTTGAGGTTAGCGAAAAACTGTTTTTT	CASKEFEVSEKLFF
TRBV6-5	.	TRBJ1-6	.	TGTGCCGTTTCACCTCTGCTAGTGAATTCACCCCTCCACTTT	CAVSPLLVNSPLHF
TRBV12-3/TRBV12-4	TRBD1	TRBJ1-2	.	TGTGCCAGCACCTTCGACAGGGACTATGGCTACACCTTC	CASTFDRDYGYTF
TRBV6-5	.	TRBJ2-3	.	TGTGCCAGCAGGAGCGCGGGACTCCGCACAGATACGCAGTATTTT	CASRSAGLRTDTQYF
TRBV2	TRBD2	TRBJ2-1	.	TGTGCCAGCGGGGGACTAGCGGACAATGAGCAGTTCTTC	CASGGLADNEQFF
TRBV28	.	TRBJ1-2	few	TGTGCCAGCAGTTCGTCTTGGTCGGACTATGGCTACACCTTC	CASSSSWSDYGYTF
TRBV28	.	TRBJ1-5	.	TGTGCCACCTCGGACAGTCTTCAGCCCCAGCATTTT	CATSDSLQPQHF
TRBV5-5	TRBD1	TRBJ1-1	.	TGTGCCAGCAGCTTGTTGGGACAGTCGAACACTGAAGCTTTCTTT	CASSLLGQSNTEAFF